This is a list of T cell receptor beta chains from one sample in a study of cytomegalovirus exposure and HLA in healthy donors. The data were produced by immunoSEQ multiplex PCR, yet TCRdb's version contains in-frame clones alone and is incomplete. The sample records some 120,000 clones, approximately 90% being singletons. The sequenced sample consisted of PBMCs. The receptors derive from a woman younger than 30 in good health and CMV-seronegative. Both conserved end residues are part of each CDR3. Each record gives: D gene, V gene, clone size, J gene, CDR3 DNA, CDR3 protein. A D gene is named only where the DNA matches it firmly. Size values are once, few and many counts, or a class for expanded clones, and some rows have none.

NA	TRBV4-1	NA	TRBJ2-3	TGCGCCAGCAGCCATCTCCTGGGGCAGGGCCTCGGCACAGATACGCAGTATTTT	CASSHLLGQGLGTDTQYF
TRBD1	TRBV6-1	NA	TRBJ2-1	TGTGCCAGCAGTGAGCGACAGGGCTCTGAGCAGTTCTTC	CASSERQGSEQFF
TRBD1	TRBV27	NA	TRBJ1-1	TGTGCCAGCATTGGACAGGGGAACACTGAAGCTTTCTTT	CASIGQGNTEAFF
NA	TRBV18	NA	TRBJ2-3	TGTGCCAGCTCACTCCTGACAGGCGGGGGAGGAGATACGCAGTATTTT	CASSLLTGGGGDTQYF
NA	TRBV11-2	NA	TRBJ2-1	TGTGCCAGCAGCCGGCGGGAAAGCTACAATGAGCAGTTCTTC	CASSRRESYNEQFF
NA	TRBV5-1	NA	TRBJ2-7	TGCGCCAGCAGCTTGGCAGGATCCTACGAGCAGTACTTC	CASSLAGSYEQYF
NA	TRBV13	NA	TRBJ2-3	TGTGCCAGCAGCTTACTAGACACAGATACGCAGTATTTT	CASSLLDTDTQYF
TRBD2	TRBV4-1	NA	TRBJ2-1	TGCGCCAGCAGCCAAGTATTCACTAGCGGGGGCTACAATGAGCAGTTCTTC	CASSQVFTSGGYNEQFF
NA	TRBV5-1	NA	TRBJ1-3	TGCGCCAGCAGCCCGACGACTTATGCTGGAAACACCATATATTTT	CASSPTTYAGNTIYF
NA	TRBV18	NA	TRBJ2-7	TGTGCCAGCTCACCCGACGGACTTTTTACCTACGAGCAGTACTTC	CASSPDGLFTYEQYF
TRBD1	TRBV5-1	once	TRBJ2-7	TGCGCCAGCAGCTTGGGGGGACAGGGGGAGCAGTACTTC	CASSLGGQGEQYF
TRBD2	TRBV11-2	NA	TRBJ2-7	TGTGCCAGCAGCTTAGATCGCGATAGCGGGAGCTACGAGCAGTACTTC	CASSLDRDSGSYEQYF
TRBD2	TRBV4-3	NA	TRBJ2-7	TGCGCCAGCAGCCAAGACGGACTAGCGGGAGGCCCCTACGAGCAGTACTTC	CASSQDGLAGGPYEQYF
TRBD1	TRBV28	NA	TRBJ1-5	TGTGCCAGCACGTTCCGACAGGGAAATAGCAATCAGCCCCAGCATTTT	CASTFRQGNSNQPQHF
TRBD1	TRBV6-5	NA	TRBJ1-6	TGTGCCAGCACCTTGGGTGGGACAGTGGATTCACCCCTCCACTTT	CASTLGGTVDSPLHF
NA	TRBV28	NA	TRBJ1-2	TGTGCCAGCAGTTTCATGGCAGACTACTATGGCTACACCTTC	CASSFMADYYGYTF
NA	TRBV25-1	NA	TRBJ2-2	TGTGCCAGCAGTGAACGCAGGGCCGGGGAGCTGTTTTTT	CASSERRAGELFF